The 10 T cell receptor beta chains listed next were all sequenced from one sample in a study of a mutant IDH1 vaccine in newly diagnosed glioma. Libraries were prepared by immunoSEQ multiplex PCR; TCRdb keeps only in-frame clonotypes and omits some of them. The sample lists under 45,000 clones, 81% occurring once. No cognate antigen is known for these TCRs. Time point indicated: week 5, during vaccination. Each dose delivered 300 ug of mutant IDH1 20-mer peptide subcutaneously with imiquimod. The sequenced sample was PBMCs, obtained from a glioma patient whose treatment included an IDH1 peptide vaccine. The receptors shown here come from a man in his fifties with glioma.

This clone was detected once. The J gene is TRBJ2-3, the V gene TRBV5-1; tentatively, D is TRBD2 (6 bases). This CDR3 contains 14 residues. The V gene lost 4 bases and the J gene lost 5 bases, with 14 bases spanning the gap. Germline values: CDR1 SGHRS, CDR2 YFSETQ. As DNA, the CDR3 is TGCGCCAGCAGCCCGACGGGTAGCGGAGATACGCAGTATTTT. The encoded protein is CASSPTGSGDTQYF.

The chain has TRBV30 and TRBJ1-3, with a tentative D call TRBD1 (5 bases). Germline-derived CDR1 and CDR2 are GTSNPN and SVGIG (reference sequence). V was cut by 5 bases and J by 2 bases, with 13 bases left in between. This CDR3 is built from 14 residues. This CDR3 is CAWGGVSAGNTIYF. DNA for the CDR3: TGTGCCTGGGGGGGGGTCTCAGCTGGAAACACCATATATTTT. The whole variable domain, remainder taken from reference TRBV30 and TRBJ1-3, is SQTIHQWPATLVQPVGSPLSLECTVEGTSNPNLYWYRQAAGRGLQLLFYSVGIGQISSEVPQNLSASRPQDRQFILSSKKLLLSDSGFYLCAWGGVSAGNTIYFGEGSWLTVV.

The V gene is TRBV7-9, the J gene TRBJ1-1; no clear D gene. CDR1 is SEHNR and CDR2 is FQNEAQ in the germline V gene (reference sequence). Trimming left V 6 bases short and J 5 bases short, with 19 bases between. The CDR3 runs to 15 residues. CDR3 sequence: CASRLPPDEGTEAFF. The CDR3 DNA sequence: TGTGCCAGCAGGTTACCTCCGGACGAGGGTACTGAAGCTTTCTTT.

V usage is TRBV6-1 and J usage is TRBJ2-3; 9 bases are shared with TRBD1. The CDR3 consists of 15 residues. Trimming took 4 bases from V and 4 from J; bases not matched to a gene: 6. Germline V CDR1 and CDR2: MNHNS, SASEGT. The CDR3 is CASSGRDRVADTQYF. As DNA, the CDR3 is TGTGCCAGCAGTGGCCGGGACAGGGTAGCAGATACGCAGTATTTT.

The V call is TRBV2, the J call TRBJ2-3; possibly TRBD1 or TRBD2 for D (5 bases each). The germline CDR1 and CDR2 sequences are SNHLY and FYNNEI. Between the trimmed V and J ends, which lost 6 bases and 3 bases, there was a span of 7 bases. The CDR3 totals 12 residues. CDR3 nucleotide sequence: TGTGCCAGCAGGGGGGTTACAGATACGCAGTATTTT. Translating gives CASRGVTDTQYF.

The table lists this clone with a count of one. V gene TRBV11-2 combines with J gene TRBJ2-1, with D unresolved. The CDR3 extends over 16 amino acids. Between the trimmed V and J ends, which lost 5 bases and 0 bases, there was a span of 14 bases. Germline CDR1 SGHAT, CDR2 FQNNGV. CDR3 region: CASSLSTPSSYNEQFF. In nucleotides, the CDR3 is TGTGCCAGCAGCCTTAGCACTCCCAGCTCCTACAATGAGCAGTTCTTC.

This chain uses TRBV7-8 with TRBJ2-7; D gene unclear. The CDR3 length is 14 residues. V lost 5 bases and J 0 bases, leaving 11 bases between the germline ends. Germline V gene data show CDR1 as SGHVS and CDR2 as FQNEAQ. CDR3 nucleotide sequence: TGTGCCAGCAGCACCTACATTAGCTCCTACGAGCAGTACTTC. It yields the protein CASSTYISSYEQYF.

The V call is TRBV21-1, the J call TRBJ2-7. TRBV21-1 is deemed a pseudogene. The CDR3 extends over 16 amino acids. CDR3 in DNA: TGTGCCAGCAGCAATATTTCGAGGGGTCTATCCTACGAGCAGTACTTC. As protein: CASSNISRGLSYEQYF.

The V gene is TRBV4-2, the J gene TRBJ2-2; the match to TRBD2 covers 10 bases. Germline CDR1 and CDR2: LGHNA and YNFKEQ. V was pared by 1 base and J by 7 bases, with 9 bases of the junction left unmatched. The CDR3 totals 17 residues. CDR3 sequence: CASSQGASGRIDGELFF. CDR3 in DNA: TGTGCCAGCAGCCAAGGTGCTAGCGGGAGAATTGACGGGGAGCTGTTTTTT.

The chain couples TRBV15 to TRBJ1-1, with 7 bases lining up with TRBD1. CDR3 length: 15 residues. CDR1 is LNHNV, CDR2 YYDKDF, per germline (reference sequence). The trim removed 6 bases at V and 1 base at J, leaving 8 bases unmatched. As DNA, the CDR3 is TGTGCCACCAGGGGAGGGGGCGTCTGGAACACTGAAGCTTTCTTT. The encoded protein is CATRGGGVWNTEAFF.